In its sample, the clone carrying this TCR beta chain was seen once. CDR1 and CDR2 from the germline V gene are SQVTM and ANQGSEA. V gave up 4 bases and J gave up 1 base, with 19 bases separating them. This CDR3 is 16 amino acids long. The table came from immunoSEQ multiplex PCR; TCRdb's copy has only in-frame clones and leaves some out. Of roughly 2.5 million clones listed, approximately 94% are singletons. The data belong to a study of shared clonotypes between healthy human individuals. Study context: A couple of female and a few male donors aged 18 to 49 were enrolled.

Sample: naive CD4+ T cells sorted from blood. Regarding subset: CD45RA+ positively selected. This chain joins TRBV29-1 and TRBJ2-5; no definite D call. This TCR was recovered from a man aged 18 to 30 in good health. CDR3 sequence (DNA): TGCAGCGTTGGGCGTCGTCTAGGGATACTCCAAGAGACCCAGTACTTC. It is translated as CSVGRRLGILQETQYF.